This T cell receptor (beta chain) was identified in a study of T cells in women clearing cervical HPV infection. Study-wide points: TRBV6-7 abundance was lower in cases than controls (approximately 0.1% versus 0.17%). Richness plus V gene abundances separated cases from controls with AUC roughly 0.85.

Profiled with immunoSEQ multiplex PCR; TCRdb holds only in-frame clones, not every one. The ten top clones account for approximately 16%, within a sample of around 21,000 clones. This CDR3 region has 15 residues. In germline, CDR1 is KGHSH, CDR2 LQKENI. J gave up 4 bases and V 6 bases, and 8 bases lay outside the gene matches. In the case of this clone: What it binds is unknown. The read falls 3 residues short of the CDR3 end, and the missing part is taken from the germline J gene.

All participants had a single incident cervical HPV16 infection, and prevalent HPV16 infections were excluded. Dot-blot hybridization genotyped cervical HPV amplified with MY09/MY11 PCR. The sample consisted of blood buffy coat. V gene TRBV18 combines with J gene TRBJ1-5, with TRBD1 identical over 8 bases. The source of this sequence is a woman aged 18 to 75 with a cervical HPV16 infection that either progressed to CIN3+ or cleared (not recorded which). This chain's CDR3 is CASSRDGTGNQPQHF. The sequenced part of the CDR3 DNA is TGTGCCAGCTCCCGGGACGGGACAGGTAATCAGCCC.